This T cell receptor (beta chain) was sequenced in a study of blood T cell repertoires in COVID-19. Study context: Samples of COVID-19 (acute and convalescent) were obtained from the United States, Italy and Spain. Sources were T cells, B-cell-depleted T cells, or PBMCs; the material itself was cDNA or gDNA.

Germline CDR1 reads SGHRS; CDR2 reads YFSETQ. Trimming took 3 bases from V and 7 from J; bases not matched to a gene: 4. CDR3 length: 14 residues. How the authors handled the data: Researchers report that nucleated cell counts were estimated from reference gene primer amplification. Using immunoSEQ multiplex PCR, the repertoire was profiled, and TCRdb retains in-frame clones only, with some absent. Clone size and V and J calls were adopted from that table, with D and trimming inferred from the DNA. The repertoire holds some 240,000 clones, with about 90% as singletons. Enrolled during active infection, Seattle patients were then followed longitudinally.

The V and J genes are TRBV5-1 and TRBJ1-4; 9 positions agree with TRBD1. Sequenced sample: peripheral blood. This receptor was obtained from a woman aged 60-75 years with COVID-19, enrolled during active disease. This CDR3 is CASSSGTGSEKLFF. CDR3 nucleotides: TGCGCCAGCAGCTCCGGGACAGGGTCTGAAAAACTGTTTTTT.